The sequence of this TCR beta chain was determined in a study of identical twins. Overall study results and limits: Among beta out-of-frame sequences, excess sharing between twins appeared weaker. The study reached conclusions through statistical analysis that was cross-sectional, not following the same donors. Sequences that were out-of-frame, alpha and twin-shared displayed an excess of low generation probability.

A few counts support this clonotype. The target antigen is unknown. The CDR3 sequence is 15 residues long. Per germline, CDR1 SGHTA and CDR2 FQGNSA. V was pared by 5 bases and J by 6 bases, with 11 bases of the junction left unmatched. TCRdb reanalysed the 5' RACE reads using MiXCR and keeps one entry per CDR3 protein. The sample includes a few hundred thousand distinct CDR3 sequences, about an eighth of them seen just once. These records were also assigned to another study, of yellow fever vaccine responses in identical twins. This second report adds: Vaccine-induced T cell responses in twins were reportedly observed to appear partly convergent, partly personalized.

Sequenced material: memory (CD45RO+) T cells sorted from blood. The clonotype originates from a woman between 18 and 29 years old in good health. The chain uses TRBV7-2 and TRBJ1-2; 8 nucleotides line up with TRBD1. Here the CDR3 reads CASSLLWAGGDGYTF. CDR3 DNA: TGTGCCAGCAGCCTCCTTTGGGCAGGGGGCGATGGCTACACCTTC.